The sequence of this TCR beta chain was determined in a study of cytomegalovirus exposure and HLA in healthy donors. The primer mix had 60 Vbeta and 13 Jbeta primers. This table comes from immunoSEQ multiplex PCR, and its TCRdb copy is limited to in-frame clones, with some not included. The top ten hold roughly a sixth of the sample, which has around 120,000 clones, roughly 76% seen once. This clone was detected only a few times. Its specificity is unknown. The CDR3 covers 15 residues. Between the trimmed V and J ends, which lost 0 bases and 6 bases, there was a span of 13 bases. Per the germline V gene, CDR1 is SGHRS and CDR2 is YFSETQ. Broader study findings: The authors excluded some V segments, including TRBV6-2 and TRBV6-3, as indistinguishable.

Though probably carrying unrecorded immune exposures, donors were nominally healthy at sampling. This TCR was sampled from a man between 50 and 59 years old in good health and CMV-seropositive. Sequenced input: PBMCs. The rearrangement links TRBV5-1 to TRBJ2-1, with D perhaps matching TRBD1 (6 bases). For the CDR3, the DNA is TGCGCCAGCAGCTTGGGTGAGGGGGTAGGCAATGAGCAGTTCTTC. This codes for CASSLGEGVGNEQFF. The full variable domain, in which reference TRBV5-1 and TRBJ2-1 provide the parts outside the CDR3, is KAGVTQTPRYLIKTRGQQVTLSCSPISGHRSVSWYQQTPGQGLQFLFEYFSETQRNKGNFPGRFSGRQFSNSRSEMNVSTLELGDSALYLCASSLGEGVGNEQFFGPGTRLTVL.